The 13 T cell receptor beta chains given below trace back to one sample, sequenced in a study of OX40 agonist ivuxolimab in advanced cancers. The library came from the immunoSEQ multiplex PCR assay. Imported from immuneACCESS, the table was reduced by TCRdb to in-frame sequences with V and J called. These copies leave out some clones; in studies compared against another copy, an unresolved V gene accounts for under half, and the cause of the remainder is not known. The sample contains roughly 40,000 clones, about four fifths of them found a single time. Of the sample, less than 30% is held by the ten largest clones. The starting material was CD4+ or CD8+ T cells sorted from blood, obtained in a trial of the OX40 agonist ivuxolimab. Every receptor here comes from an adult with an advanced solid tumor such as melanoma, head and neck, liver or kidney cancer.

This clone occurred many times. The CDR3 DNA follows: TGTGCCAGCTCCAGGGGTAATGCTGGAAACACCATATATTTT. It yields the protein CASSRGNAGNTIYF. The gene calls are TRBV18 and TRBJ1-3; D might be TRBD1 (6 bases). This CDR3 contains 14 residues. Germline loops: CDR1 KGHSH, CDR2 LQKENI. V was clipped by 6 bases and J by 2 bases, with 11 bases between them.

The V and J genes are TRBV28 and TRBJ1-1; D call uncertain. Trimming took 5 bases from V and 0 from J, leaving 7 bases between them. CDR1 and CDR2 from the germline V gene are MDHEN and SYDVKM. The CDR3 consists of 13 residues. The CDR3 loop reads CASSREMNTEAFF. In DNA, the CDR3 is TGTGCCAGCAGTAGAGAGATGAACACTGAAGCTTTCTTT.

This clone was found a few times. The chain has TRBV2 and TRBJ2-7; 7 bases are shared with TRBD1. The CDR3 sequence is 12 residues long. Trimming removed 5 bases from V and 3 bases from J; junction bases left unmatched: 1. Germline V gene data show CDR1 as SNHLY and CDR2 as FYNNEI. The CDR3 here is CASSRQGYEQYF. Written as DNA, the CDR3 is TGTGCCAGCAGTCGACAGGGCTACGAGCAGTACTTC.

This clone was found once. V gene TRBV27 combines with J gene TRBJ2-7, with a tentative D call TRBD2 (7 bases). In germline, CDR1 is MNHEY, CDR2 SMNVEV (reference sequence). The CDR3 extends over 15 amino acids. The V and J ends lost 2 bases and 6 bases respectively, with 17 bases between them. CDR3 in DNA: TGTGCCAGCAGTTTACTTTGGGGGGGGGCAGGCGAGCAGTACTTC. Translated, it gives CASSLLWGGAGEQYF.

V is TRBV12-2 and J is TRBJ1-2. TRBV12-2 is a pseudogene locus. The CDR3 sequence is 11 residues long. CDR3 sequence (DNA): TGTGCAAGTCGCTTCTCCTATGGCTACACCTTC. It yields the protein CASRFSYGYTF.

The chain employs TRBV7-8 and TRBJ1-2; 7 positions agree with TRBD1. Germline CDR1 is SGHVS and CDR2 is FQNEAQ. The CDR3 length is 14 residues. V shed 5 bases and J 4 bases; nucleotides not matched to a gene: 7. The CDR3 DNA is TGTGCCAGCAGCCAGGGGGACGGTGGCTATGGCTACACCTTC. It encodes CASSQGDGGYGYTF.

This chain uses TRBV7-6 with TRBJ2-7, with TRBD1 matching 12 bases. The CDR3 runs to 15 residues. J lost 5 bases, V lost 2 bases, and 4 bases had no gene match. Germline-derived CDR1 and CDR2 are SGHVS and FNYEAQ. The CDR3 protein is CASSLLGTGGDEQYF. Written as DNA, the CDR3 is TGTGCCAGCAGCTTATTAGGGACAGGGGGCGACGAGCAGTACTTC. Variable domain in full (rest from reference TRBV7-6 and TRBJ2-7): GAGVSQSPRYKVTKRGQDVALRCDPISGHVSLYWYRQALGQGPEFLTYFNYEAQQDKSGLPNDRFSAERPEGSISTLTIQRTEQRDSAMYRCASSLLGTGGDEQYFGPGTRLTVT.

This clone has a single count. The chain links TRBV7-3 to TRBJ2-3; possible D gene TRBD2, 7 bases. The V and J ends lost 2 bases and 5 bases respectively, with 17 bases between them. The CDR3 loop spans 16 amino acids. Germline V lookup: CDR1 SGHTA, CDR2 FQGTGA. CDR3 sequence reads: CASSLDPPRGGDTQYF. DNA for the CDR3: TGTGCCAGCAGCTTAGATCCTCCTAGGGGGGGAGATACGCAGTATTTT.

V is TRBV6-5 and J is TRBJ1-6, with D tentatively TRBD1 (5 bases). Trimming took 7 bases from V and 4 from J, leaving 8 bases between them. Per germline, CDR1 MNHEY and CDR2 SVGAGI. This CDR3 spans 13 amino acids. CDR3 protein: CASTGRYNSPLHF. The CDR3 bases are TGTGCCAGCACGGGGCGGTATAATTCACCCCTCCACTTT.

The J gene is TRBJ1-1, the V gene TRBV19; D unresolved. This CDR3 spans 11 amino acids. The germline V and J ends were trimmed by 5 bases and 7 bases, with 8 bases remaining between them. Germline V lookup: CDR1 LNHDA, CDR2 SQIVND (reference sequence). The CDR3 here is CASSFGSEAFF. The CDR3 DNA sequence: TGTGCCAGTAGTTTCGGTAGTGAAGCTTTCTTT.

This chain joins TRBV11-3 and TRBJ1-4; 11 nucleotides align to TRBD1. Germline lookup yields CDR1 SGHNT and CDR2 YENEEA. The CDR3 sequence is 16 residues long. Trimming cost V 4 bases and J 7 bases; bases outside gene matches: 8. CDR3 residues: CASSYPPGQGGEKLFF. The DNA of the CDR3 is TGTGCCAGCAGCTATCCCCCGGGACAGGGGGGTGAAAAACTGTTTTTT.

The chain combines TRBV9 with TRBJ1-2; a possible D gene is TRBD1 (6 bases). Germline assignment: CDR1 SGDLS and CDR2 YYNGEE. The CDR3 contains 15 residues. V was cut by 4 bases and J by 0 bases, with 13 bases left in between. For the CDR3, the DNA is TGTGCCAGCAGCAACGGACAGAGCTCTAACTATGGCTACACCTTC. This gives the protein CASSNGQSSNYGYTF.

This chain links TRBV28 with TRBJ2-7; the D call may be TRBD1 or TRBD2 (5 bases each). CDR3 length equals 15 residues. V lost 1 base, J lost 0 bases, and 10 bases lay in between. Germline CDR1 reads MDHEN; CDR2 reads SYDVKM. In nucleotides, the CDR3 is TGTGCCAGCAGTTTATTTGAGAGGGGCTCCTACGAGCAGTACTTC. As protein: CASSLFERGSYEQYF.